The next 4 T cell receptor beta chains were all read from a single sample in a study of T cell responses to AZD1222 COVID-19 vaccine. Generated by immunoSEQ multiplex PCR, the TCRdb table keeps only in-frame clones and is missing some. The sample carries under 55,000 clones, approximately 79% recorded once. Source: peripheral blood, taken on day 0 of AZD1222 vaccination. These receptors were collected from an adult in good health.

J is TRBJ1-5 and V is TRBV6-5; D gene ambiguous. Germline V gene sequence: CDR1 MNHEY, CDR2 SVGAGI. V dropped 0 bases and J dropped 2 bases, with 8 bases sitting between them. This CDR3 is built from 15 residues. The CDR3 DNA reads as TGTGCCAGCAGTTACTCGAGAATTGGCAATCAGCCCCAGCATTTT. This sequence encodes CASSYSRIGNQPQHF.

The rearrangement joins TRBV12-3 or TRBV12-4 to TRBJ2-5, with D possibly TRBD2 on 6 matching bases. Trimming stripped 6 bases from V and 3 bases from J, with 11 bases between. The CDR3 extends over 13 amino acids. CDR3 sequence: CASRRDFKETQYF. CDR3 in DNA: TGTGCCAGCAGACGGGACTTTAAAGAGACCCAGTACTTC.

This chain uses TRBV4-3 with TRBJ2-2, with D possibly being TRBD2 (7 bases). The CDR3 contains 14 residues. V lost 1 base and J lost 6, with 9 bases in between. Germline assignment: CDR1 LGHNA and CDR2 YSLEER. The CDR3 spells CASSQVGGPGELFF. CDR3 bases: TGCGCCAGCAGCCAAGTCGGGGGGCCCGGGGAGCTGTTTTTT.

The CDR3: CSASPGSYEQYF. DNA of the CDR3: TGCAGTGCTAGTCCGGGGAGCTACGAGCAGTACTTC. The V call is TRBV20-1, the J call TRBJ2-7, with a possible D match to TRBD2 (5 bases). Germline lookup yields CDR1 DFQATT and CDR2 SNEGSKA (reference sequence). The CDR3 has 12 residues. The V end was cut by 3 bases, the J end by 3 bases, with 9 bases between.